Below are 24 T cell receptor beta chains sequenced from a single sample in a study of T-cell memory formation after mild COVID-19. MiXCR was run by TCRdb on the 5' RACE reads, yielding one entry per CDR3 protein. The sample contains 250,000 to 300,000 distinct CDR3 sequences, approximately 8.4% of which appear only once. Sequenced sample: PBMCs or a T cell subset sorted from them (not recorded which). The source is a young man who had mild COVID-19 (a few samples of this study predate the infection). Cell type and time point are not known.

This clonotype was detected only a few times. The chain links TRBV6-6 to TRBJ2-3; D possibly corresponds to TRBD2 (6 bases). Germline-derived CDR1 and CDR2 are MNHNY and SVGAGI (reference sequence). This CDR3 spans 17 amino acids. Trimming took off 5 bases at V and 1 base at J, with 19 bases between the two ends. As DNA, the CDR3 is TGTGCCAGCAGTACCCGGCGGGGCGGGCCACGCACAGATACGCAGTATTTT. It codes for CASSTRRGGPRTDTQYF.

This clonotype appeared a few times. The V gene is TRBV7-2, the J gene TRBJ2-7; no definite D call. With 4 bases removed from V and 5 bases from J, the gap between germline ends came to 15 bases. The V gene's germline CDR1 is SGHTA and CDR2 FQGNSA. The CDR3 runs 14 residues. The CDR3 region is CASSSLRLADEQYF. The CDR3 DNA reads TGTGCCAGCAGCTCTCTACGGCTGGCGGACGAGCAGTACTTC.

The rearrangement links TRBV7-7 to TRBJ2-1; weak D call: TRBD1 (6 bases). The CDR3 loop spans 13 amino acids. The germline V gene encodes CDR1 SSHAT and CDR2 FNYEAQ (reference sequence). V was shortened by 5 bases and J by 8 bases, with 13 bases between the two germline ends. CDR3 loop: CASSPNRVHEQFF. The DNA of the CDR3 is TGTGCCAGCAGCCCAAACAGGGTCCATGAGCAGTTCTTC.

The gene calls are TRBV12-3 or TRBV12-4 and TRBJ2-3, with D tentatively TRBD1 or TRBD2 (6 bases each). The CDR3 length is 16 residues. With 5 bases removed from V and 4 bases from J, the gap between germline ends came to 19 bases. DNA of the CDR3: TGTGCCAGCAGTCCACAGGGACTTCGGGGCTCAGATACGCAGTATTTT. This encodes CASSPQGLRGSDTQYF.

This clonotype was found many times. The chain employs TRBV29-1 and TRBJ2-7; D gene uncertain. V lost 4 bases and J 5 bases, leaving 9 bases between the germline ends. Per germline, CDR1 SQVTM and CDR2 ANQGSEA. This CDR3 spans 11 amino acids. The CDR3 loop reads CSVGSGNEQYF. Written as DNA, the CDR3 is TGCAGCGTTGGATCCGGAAACGAGCAGTACTTC.

The V and J genes are TRBV5-1 and TRBJ2-3, with D possibly being TRBD2 (5 bases). Trimming pared 4 bases from V and 3 bases from J, leaving 15 bases between. The CDR3 sequence is 15 residues long. The germline gives CDR1 SGHRS, CDR2 YFSETQ. The CDR3 region has the DNA TGCGCCAGCAGCCCGAGTCAGTCGGGGACAGATACGCAGTATTTT. Amino acids: CASSPSQSGTDTQYF.

This clonotype has at least ten counts. The rearrangement uses TRBV6-2 or TRBV6-3 and TRBJ2-3, with 12 bases identical to TRBD2. The J segment lost 4 bases and the V segment lost 5 bases, leaving 4 bases of the junction unmatched. The CDR3 extends over 15 amino acids. In germline, CDR1 is MNHEY, CDR2 SVGEGT. The CDR3 DNA follows: TGTGCCAGCAGTAGGACTAGCGGGGCTCCAGATACGCAGTATTTT. Translated: CASSRTSGAPDTQYF.

There are many counts of this clonotype. V usage is TRBV27 and J usage is TRBJ1-1; D gene unclear. The germline CDR1 and CDR2 sequences are MNHEY and SMNVEV (reference sequence). V lost 0 bases and J 1 base, leaving 6 bases between the germline ends. The CDR3 covers 14 residues. CDR3 nucleotide sequence: TGTGCCAGCAGTTTATCGAGCGGGAACACTGAAGCTTTCTTT. It encodes CASSLSSGNTEAFF.

At least ten counts were recorded for this clonotype. The CDR3 region is CASSDSDRNEQFF. As DNA, the CDR3 is TGTGCCAGCAGTGACTCGGACAGGAATGAGCAGTTCTTC. V gene TRBV6-4 combines with J gene TRBJ2-1, with 7 positions matching TRBD1. The CDR3 is made up of 13 amino acids. Trimming took 0 bases from V and 7 from J; bases not matched to a gene: 0. CDR1 and CDR2 (germline): MRHNA, SNTAGT.

This clonotype was counted between two and nine times. This rearrangement joins TRBV4-2 to TRBJ2-2, with unresolved D. The CDR3 covers 12 residues. Germline V gene sequence: CDR1 LGHNA, CDR2 YNFKEQ. Trimming stripped 3 bases from V and 7 bases from J, with 6 bases between. This CDR3 reads CASSHEIGELFF. In nucleotides, the CDR3 is TGTGCCAGCAGCCATGAGATCGGGGAGCTGTTTTTT.

This clonotype was counted a few times. The rearrangement uses TRBV29-1 and TRBJ2-3; D may be TRBD1 (6 bases). Trimming removed 6 bases from V and 4 bases from J, with 11 bases in between. The length of the CDR3 is 12 residues. The germline CDR1 and CDR2 sequences are SQVTM and ANQGSEA. Written as DNA, the CDR3 is TGCAGCGTCACACAGGGTCCAGATACGCAGTATTTT. As protein: CSVTQGPDTQYF.

This chain links TRBV14 with TRBJ1-1; D might be TRBD1 (6 bases). The CDR3 is 15 amino acids. V dropped 4 bases and J dropped 2 bases, with 14 bases sitting between them. CDR1 SGHDN and CDR2 FVKESK come from the germline V gene. The CDR3 DNA reads TGTGCCAGCAGCCCGTCGGGGGCGGGTAACACTGAAGCTTTCTTT. This encodes CASSPSGAGNTEAFF.

The rearrangement joins TRBV7-2 to TRBJ2-3, with 11 nucleotides matching TRBD2. V trimming: 5 bases; J trimming: 0 bases; junction bases outside the gene matches: 10. In germline, CDR1 is SGHTA, CDR2 FQGNSA. The length of the CDR3 is 18 residues. CDR3 sequence reads: CASSAQTSGESSTDTQYF. The CDR3 DNA reads as TGTGCCAGCAGCGCCCAGACTAGCGGGGAATCTAGCACAGATACGCAGTATTTT.

This clonotype was found a few times. The chain is built from TRBV7-2 and TRBJ1-1; 7 bases agree with TRBD1. Germline values: CDR1 SGHTA, CDR2 FQGNSA. V gave up 6 bases and J gave up 1 base; unmatched junction bases: 8. This CDR3 contains 15 residues. CDR3 nucleotides: TGTGCCAGCAGGACTTCCGGGACAGCGAACACTGAAGCTTTCTTT. Translating it yields CASRTSGTANTEAFF.

This clonotype turned up a few times. V and J are TRBV20-1 and TRBJ2-5; D gene ambiguous. The V end lost 5 bases, the J end lost 9 bases, and 16 bases lay between the germline ends. This CDR3 is 12 amino acids long. Germline values: CDR1 DFQATT, CDR2 SNEGSKA (reference sequence). The CDR3, as DNA: TGCAGTGCTTTCAACGGGCCGAATTCCCAGTACTTC. Amino acid sequence: CSAFNGPNSQYF.

The chain uses TRBV7-6 and TRBJ1-4; tentative D call: TRBD1 (6 bases). In germline, CDR1 is SGHVS, CDR2 FNYEAQ. The CDR3 extends over 15 amino acids. The V end lost 1 base, the J end lost 8 bases, and 14 bases lay between the germline ends. CDR3 sequence (DNA): TGTGCCAGCAGCTTAGGTGTGGCAGGGGAAGAAAAACTGTTTTTT. This encodes CASSLGVAGEEKLFF.

This clonotype came up many times. This sequence joins TRBV6-5 and TRBJ2-1; perhaps TRBD1 as D (5 bases). V dropped 7 bases and J dropped 0 bases, with 13 bases sitting between them. This CDR3 is 15 amino acids long. The germline V gene encodes CDR1 MNHEY and CDR2 SVGAGI. The CDR3 loop reads CASTLGRGSYNEQFF. CDR3 DNA: TGTGCCAGCACCCTAGGTAGGGGCTCCTACAATGAGCAGTTCTTC.

This clonotype was found many times. This chain links TRBV5-1 with TRBJ1-5, with a weak D call TRBD1 (6 bases). Germline CDR1 is SGHRS and CDR2 is YFSETQ. Trimming took off 7 bases at V and 3 bases at J, with 17 bases between the two ends. The CDR3 extends over 15 amino acids. DNA of the CDR3: TGCGCCAGCGCCCTTGGGGGCACTACCAATCAGCCCCAGCATTTT. This codes for CASALGGTTNQPQHF.

This clonotype was observed a few times. As DNA, the CDR3 is TGCGCCAGCAGCCAAGGATTAGCGGGGGGGCCAGGTATGGGGTACGAGCAGTACTTC. As protein: CASSQGLAGGPGMGYEQYF. The chain joins TRBV4-3 to TRBJ2-7, with TRBD2 matching over 11 bases. Germline-derived CDR1 and CDR2 are LGHNA and YSLEER. The CDR3 totals 19 residues. V shed 1 base, J shed 4 bases, and the junction held 15 bases outside the gene matches.

V and J are TRBV5-1 and TRBJ1-4, with D perhaps TRBD1 (5 bases). The length of the CDR3 is 15 residues. CDR1 and CDR2 from the germline V gene are SGHRS and YFSETQ. V lost 4 bases and J lost 5, with 15 bases in between. The CDR3 region has the DNA TGCGCCAGCAGCAATACAGGTACCCACAATGAAAAACTGTTTTTT. Translating gives CASSNTGTHNEKLFF. Supplemented by reference TRBV5-1 and TRBJ1-4, the full variable domain reads KAGVTQTPRYLIKTRGQQVTLSCSPISGHRSVSWYQQTPGQGLQFLFEYFSETQRNKGNFPGRFSGRQFSNSRSEMNVSTLELGDSALYLCASSNTGTHNEKLFFGSGTQLSVL.

A few counts support this clonotype. The rearrangement joins TRBV20-1 to TRBJ1-5; a possible D gene is TRBD1 (6 bases). The CDR3 is 14 amino acids. Germline V gene lookup returns CDR1 DFQATT and CDR2 SNEGSKA (reference sequence). The germline V and J ends were trimmed by 0 bases and 6 bases, with 12 bases remaining between them. The CDR3 coding sequence is TGCAGTGCTAGAGATTCCAGGGGCGGTCAGCCCCAGCATTTT. Amino acid sequence: CSARDSRGGQPQHF.

V and J are TRBV7-3 and TRBJ2-1, with D tentatively TRBD2 (5 bases). CDR1 is SGHTA, CDR2 FQGTGA, per germline. V was trimmed by 5 bases and J by 1 base, leaving 15 bases between them. CDR3 length: 16 amino acids. In DNA, the CDR3 is TGTGCCAGCAGCCCTAAATCGGACTTATCCTACAATGAGCAGTTCTTC. This encodes CASSPKSDLSYNEQFF.

The genes are TRBV4-1 and TRBJ1-5; TRBD1 matches 7 bases. The CDR3 has 15 residues. V shed 3 bases, J shed 4 bases, and the junction held 6 bases outside the gene matches. Germline V gene sequence: CDR1 MGHRA, CDR2 YSYEKL. The CDR3: CASSHGDSGNQPQHF. CDR3 nucleotide sequence: TGCGCCAGCAGCCACGGGGACAGTGGAAATCAGCCCCAGCATTTT.

This clonotype was detected ten times or more. Germline and junction disagree at one end, which may indicate a read error. As DNA, the CDR3 is TGTGCTAGCAGCCCGACAGGAGATACGCAGTATTTT. Residues: CASSPTGDTQYF. The chain joins TRBV7-7 to TRBJ2-3, with a tentative D call TRBD1 (6 bases). CDR3 length: 12 amino acids. CDR1 SSHAT and CDR2 FNYEAQ come from the germline V gene (reference sequence).